The rows below give T cell receptor beta chains drawn from one sample of a study of cytomegalovirus exposure and HLA in healthy donors. Sequencing used immunoSEQ multiplex PCR; TCRdb keeps in-frame clones, though not all of them. The profile shows some 170,000 clones, 86% of them singletons. The sample comprised PBMCs. The origin of the receptors is a man aged 18 to 29 in good health and CMV-seropositive. The CDR3 runs from the conserved cysteine through the conserved F or W. The order of the fields is clone size, J gene, D gene, V gene, CDR3 DNA, CDR3 protein. D genes are given only for firm matches. Clone sizes are given selectively: once, few, many, or a class where the clone is expanded.

size: -
J: TRBJ1-2
D: -
V: TRBV20-1
DNA: TGCAGTGGCCCGGATGGCTACACCTTC
CDR3: CSGPDGYTF

size: -
J: TRBJ2-3
D: -
V: TRBV29-1
DNA: TGCGGTCTCGACCGGGGGACAGATACGCAGTATTTT
CDR3: CGLDRGTDTQYF

size: few
J: TRBJ2-3
D: TRBD2
V: TRBV6-4
DNA: TGTGCCAGCAGTGACTCCACTAGCGCCAACACAGATACGCAGTATTTT
CDR3: CASSDSTSANTDTQYF

size: -
J: TRBJ2-1
D: -
V: TRBV15
DNA: TGTGCCACCAGCCCCACAAGTCGGCGGCCCGGGGGGCTGAACAATGAGCAGTTCTTC
CDR3: CATSPTSRRPGGLNNEQFF

size: -
J: TRBJ2-5
D: TRBD2
V: TRBV4-3
DNA: TGCGCCAGCAGCCAAGCACGGGGGGACCAAGAGACCCAGTACTTC
CDR3: CASSQARGDQETQYF

size: -
J: TRBJ1-5
D: TRBD1
V: TRBV19
DNA: TGTGCCAGTAGATTGATACAGGGGGCTTACAATCAGCCCCAGCATTTT
CDR3: CASRLIQGAYNQPQHF

size: -
J: TRBJ2-3
D: TRBD2
V: TRBV5-6
DNA: TGTGCCAGCAGCCCCCCGACTAGCGGGGTCAGGGATACGCAGTATTTT
CDR3: CASSPPTSGVRDTQYF

size: -
J: TRBJ1-2
D: -
V: TRBV19
DNA: TGTGCCAGTAGGGTCACACCGGGTATGGACTATGGCTACACCTTC
CDR3: CASRVTPGMDYGYTF

size: few
J: TRBJ2-1
D: TRBD1
V: TRBV6-5
DNA: TGTGCCAGCAACCTATACAGGGGATCCAATGAGCAGTTCTTC
CDR3: CASNLYRGSNEQFF

size: few
J: TRBJ2-3
D: TRBD2
V: TRBV28
DNA: TGTGCCAGCAGTTTGTGGACTAGCGGGAGGAACACAGATACGCAGTATTTT
CDR3: CASSLWTSGRNTDTQYF

size: -
J: TRBJ2-7
D: -
V: TRBV28
DNA: TGTGCCAGCACTATCATGAACTCCTACGAGCAGTACTTC
CDR3: CASTIMNSYEQYF

size: -
J: TRBJ2-7
D: -
V: TRBV15
DNA: TGTGCCACCAGCAGGCTAGGGGGCTACGAGCAGTACTTC
CDR3: CATSRLGGYEQYF

size: -
J: TRBJ1-2
D: TRBD1
V: TRBV27
DNA: TGTGCCAGCAGTCCGACAGGGCCGGGGGATGGCTACACCTTC
CDR3: CASSPTGPGDGYTF

size: -
J: TRBJ1-2
D: -
V: TRBV7-2
DNA: TGTGCCAGCAGCTCTTACATGAACTATGGCTACACCTTC
CDR3: CASSSYMNYGYTF

size: -
J: TRBJ1-2
D: -
V: TRBV9
DNA: TGTGCCAGCAGCACGATAGGACAGCTAAATAACTATGGCTACACCTTC
CDR3: CASSTIGQLNNYGYTF

size: few
J: TRBJ2-7
D: -
V: TRBV5-1
DNA: TGCGCCAGCAACCGGGACTCGAGCTCCTACGAGCAGTACTTC
CDR3: CASNRDSSSYEQYF

size: few
J: TRBJ1-2
D: -
V: TRBV13
DNA: TGTGCCAGCAGTCTAGGTCGTCCCGAGGGCTACACCTTC
CDR3: CASSLGRPEGYTF

size: few
J: TRBJ1-5
D: TRBD1
V: TRBV16
DNA: TGTGCCAGCAGCTACGACAGGGGCAATCAGCCCCAGCATTTT
CDR3: CASSYDRGNQPQHF

size: -
J: TRBJ2-2
D: TRBD2
V: TRBV7-9
DNA: TGTGCCAGCAGCCTTTTCGAGCGGGAGTTCGGCGGGGAGCTGTTTTTT
CDR3: CASSLFEREFGGELFF

size: -
J: TRBJ1-1
D: -
V: TRBV7-2
DNA: TGTGCCAGCACCCCGCTTCAGGGGAACGCTGAAGCTTTCTTT
CDR3: CASTPLQGNAEAFF

size: -
J: TRBJ2-1
D: TRBD1
V: TRBV7-2
DNA: TGTGCCAGCAGCGCGACAGGGAATGAGCAGTTCTTC
CDR3: CASSATGNEQFF

size: -
J: TRBJ2-1
D: TRBD2
V: TRBV7-9
DNA: TGTGCCAGCAGCGACGAGGTGCGGGAGAAATCCTACAATGAGCAGTTCTTC
CDR3: CASSDEVREKSYNEQFF

size: -
J: TRBJ2-1
D: TRBD2
V: TRBV5-6
DNA: TGTGCCAGCAGGGGGGACTACTACAATGAGCAGTTCTTC
CDR3: CASRGDYYNEQFF

size: -
J: TRBJ2-1
D: -
V: TRBV28
DNA: TGTGCCAGCAGTTTGGCGCGGGAGCAGTTCTTC
CDR3: CASSLAREQFF

size: -
J: TRBJ2-3
D: -
V: TRBV28
DNA: TGTGCCAGCACCGAACAGGGCCCAGATACGCAGTATTTT
CDR3: CASTEQGPDTQYF

size: -
J: TRBJ2-1
D: TRBD2
V: TRBV7-9
DNA: TGTGCCAGCAGCATAGTCGGACTAGCGAATGAGCAGTTCTTC
CDR3: CASSIVGLANEQFF

size: -
J: TRBJ2-3
D: -
V: TRBV7-2
DNA: TGTGCCAGCAGCCCCCTCGGGGGTGTGACAGATACGCAGTATTTT
CDR3: CASSPLGGVTDTQYF

size: -
J: TRBJ2-2
D: -
V: TRBV7-6
DNA: TGTGCCAGCAGTCAGGGGTCCGGGGAGCTGTTTTTT
CDR3: CASSQGSGELFF

size: -
J: TRBJ2-7
D: TRBD1
V: TRBV7-2
DNA: TGTGCCAGCAGCTACGGGACAGTTCCCGAGCAGTACTTC
CDR3: CASSYGTVPEQYF

size: few
J: TRBJ1-2
D: -
V: TRBV5-4
DNA: TGTGCCAGCAGCTTGGGACAGGTCTATGGCTACACCTTC
CDR3: CASSLGQVYGYTF

size: many
J: TRBJ1-1
D: TRBD1
V: TRBV12-5
DNA: TGTGCTAGTGGTTTGCTGACAGGGGGCCTGGCTTTCTTT
CDR3: CASGLLTGGLAFF

size: -
J: TRBJ2-5
D: -
V: TRBV5-1
DNA: TGCGCCAGCAGCTTGGCGACTCAAGAGACCCAGTACTTC
CDR3: CASSLATQETQYF

size: -
J: TRBJ2-2
D: TRBD1
V: TRBV7-9
DNA: TGTGCCAGCAGCTCTCAGGGACAGGGGCCGGCCGGGGAGCTGTTTTTT
CDR3: CASSSQGQGPAGELFF

size: -
J: TRBJ2-1
D: TRBD1
V: TRBV10-3
DNA: TGTGCCATCAGTCTCACAGGGGACAATGAGCAGTTCTTC
CDR3: CAISLTGDNEQFF

size: -
J: TRBJ2-7
D: TRBD2
V: TRBV5-4
DNA: TGTGCCAGCAGCCCCGGCGGGGGGGCTAGAATACACGAGCAGTACTTC
CDR3: CASSPGGGARIHEQYF

size: once
J: TRBJ2-1
D: TRBD1
V: TRBV7-2
DNA: TGTGCCAGCGGCCGGGACAGGGGGAATGAGCAGTTCTTC
CDR3: CASGRDRGNEQFF

size: -
J: TRBJ1-1
D: -
V: TRBV7-2
DNA: TGTGCCAGCAGCTTAGTTCGTCGGGGGGACACTGAAGCTTTCTTT
CDR3: CASSLVRRGDTEAFF

size: -
J: TRBJ2-7
D: -
V: TRBV6-5
DNA: TGTGCCAGCAGTTACTCGGGGGCCTCATACGAGCAGTACTTC
CDR3: CASSYSGASYEQYF

size: -
J: TRBJ2-3
D: -
V: TRBV1
DNA: TGCACCAGCAGCCAAGATCTAGCGGGGGGTAGGACAGATACGCAGTATTTT
CDR3: CTSSQDLAGGRTDTQYF

size: -
J: TRBJ2-7
D: -
V: TRBV6-6
DNA: TGTGCCAGCAGTTACTCGGGAGGAGGTAACGAGCAGTACTTC
CDR3: CASSYSGGGNEQYF

size: -
J: TRBJ2-3
D: -
V: TRBV19
DNA: TGTGCCAGTAGATCAGGTCAGGGGCCAGATACGCAGTATTTT
CDR3: CASRSGQGPDTQYF

size: -
J: TRBJ1-6
D: -
V: TRBV5-1
DNA: TGCGCCAGCAGCGGCGGGGCCACCCTCCACTTT
CDR3: CASSGGATLHF

size: -
J: TRBJ2-7
D: -
V: TRBV19
DNA: TGTGCCAGTAGCGCGGGACGTACCTACGAGCAGTACTTC
CDR3: CASSAGRTYEQYF